Detailed here is one T cell receptor (beta chain). Its target is not known. This sample is part of a study of T cells in Graves' hyperthyroidism and ophthalmopathy. Broader study findings: Blood also held most thyroid clonotypes expanded beyond 0.001.

The CDR3 regions of TCR beta were amplified from RNA transcripts. The study used the HTBI primer set for a first-round RT-PCR of the TCR CDR3. TCRdb re-called the multiplex PCR reads with MiXCR, one entry per CDR3 protein. The data hold about 300,000 distinct CDR3 sequences, with less than 20% observed a single time. The sequence was obtained from a man between 45 and 60 years old with Graves' ophthalmopathy. The material sequenced was blood.

CDR3 sequence: CASNLRDFSSYEQYF. In DNA form, the CDR3 reads TGTGCCAGCAACCTCCGGGACTTTAGCTCCTACGAGCAGTACTTC. The V and J genes are TRBV6-1 and TRBJ2-7, with D possibly being TRBD2 (6 bases). Trimming removed 7 bases at V and 0 bases at J, with 16 bases between. CDR1 is MNHNS and CDR2 is SASEGT in the germline V gene. This CDR3 has 15 residues.